The clone carrying this T cell receptor beta chain was seen a handful of times. This record belongs to a study of blood T cells in healthy people across ages. Study context: About one barcoded beta molecule per two T cells came from capture by template switching.

The second PCR ran about 6 to 12 cycles with a sample-barcoded 5' primer and J-beta primers. Individual samples furnished no less than 3 million CDR3-containing paired-end reads apiece. TCRdb processed the 5' RACE reads anew with MiXCR; each CDR3 protein has one entry. Of hundreds of thousands of distinct CDR3 sequences in the sample, just under 25% were seen once. CDR1 SGHRS and CDR2 YFSETQ come from the germline V gene. The CDR3 runs 14 residues. V gave up 4 bases and J gave up 4 bases, with 13 bases separating them. Extraction yielded at least 6 micrograms of total RNA per sample. The sample also formed part of further work on T cells of mothers and their children.

The sequence was collected from a boy younger than 18 in good health. The rearrangement links TRBV5-1 to TRBJ2-3, with D tentatively TRBD2 (6 bases). Input material: blood. CDR3 loop: CASSEGLLPDTQYF. CDR3 DNA: TGCGCCAGCAGCGAGGGACTCTTACCAGATACGCAGTATTTT.